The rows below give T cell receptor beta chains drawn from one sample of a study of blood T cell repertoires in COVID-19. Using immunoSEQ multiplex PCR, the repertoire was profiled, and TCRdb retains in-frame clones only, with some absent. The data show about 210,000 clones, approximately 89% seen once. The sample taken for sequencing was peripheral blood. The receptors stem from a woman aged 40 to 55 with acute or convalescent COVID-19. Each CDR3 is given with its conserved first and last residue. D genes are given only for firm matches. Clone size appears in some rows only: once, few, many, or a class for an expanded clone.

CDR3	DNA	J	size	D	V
CASSSTAEGYTF	TGCGCCAGCAGCTCGACGGCGGAGGGCTACACCTTC	TRBJ1-2	once	.	TRBV5-1
CASSDDTGELFF	TGTGCCAGCAGTGACGACACCGGGGAGCTGTTTTTT	TRBJ2-2	.	.	TRBV2
CASSSRTGPTNYGYTF	TGTGCCAGTAGTTCTCGGACAGGCCCAACGAACTATGGCTACACCTTC	TRBJ1-2	.	TRBD1	TRBV19
CASSLEIVRGTQYF	TGTGCCAGCAGCTTAGAAATAGTTCGGGGGACCCAGTACTTC	TRBJ2-5	.	.	TRBV7-2
CASRDDRGNTEAFF	TGTGCCAGCAGGGACGACAGGGGAAACACTGAAGCTTTCTTT	TRBJ1-1	.	TRBD1	TRBV2
CASSLFVNTEAFF	TGTGCCAGCAGCTTATTCGTGAACACTGAAGCTTTCTTT	TRBJ1-1	few	.	TRBV13
CASNRGRGEETQYF	TGTGCCAGCAATCGAGGCAGGGGGGAAGAGACCCAGTACTTC	TRBJ2-5	.	.	TRBV2
CASSAQTGDNQPQHF	TGTGCCAGTAGTGCCCAGACAGGGGACAATCAGCCCCAGCATTTT	TRBJ1-5	.	TRBD1	TRBV19
CASSKSRDRGSEGQFF	TGTGCCAGCAGCAAATCCCGGGACAGGGGTTCGGAGGGGCAGTTCTTC	TRBJ2-1	.	.	TRBV21-1
CASSLERGSNQPQHF	TGTGCCAGCAGCTTAGAACGGGGGAGCAATCAGCCCCAGCATTTT	TRBJ1-5	.	.	TRBV11-2
CASTSRDGANVLTF	TGTGCCAGCACCTCCCGGGATGGGGCCAACGTCCTGACTTTC	TRBJ2-6	.	.	TRBV9
CASSPQGAFSGNTIYF	TGTGCCAGTAGTCCCCAGGGGGCTTTCTCTGGAAACACCATATATTTT	TRBJ1-3	many	TRBD1	TRBV19
CASSPSLGLFF	TGTGCCAGCTCACCGAGTCTCGGACTGTTTTTT	TRBJ1-4	.	.	TRBV18
CASSKRWYGTNYGYTF	TGTGCCAGCAGCAAACGGTGGTACGGGACTAACTATGGCTACACCTTC	TRBJ1-2	.	.	TRBV21-1
CASTPGWDRVYNEQFF	TGCGCCAGCACTCCAGGGTGGGACAGGGTCTACAATGAGCAGTTCTTC	TRBJ2-1	.	TRBD1	TRBV4-1
CASGPDRPSGNTIYF	TGTGCCAGCGGGCCTGACAGGCCCTCTGGAAACACCATATATTTT	TRBJ1-3	.	.	TRBV2
CASSYRTGAYGYTF	TGTGCCAGCAGTTATAGGACAGGGGCCTATGGCTACACCTTC	TRBJ1-2	.	TRBD1	TRBV6-5
CASSIAGAAPYGYTF	TGTGCCAGTAGTATCGCAGGGGCAGCCCCCTATGGCTACACCTTC	TRBJ1-2	.	.	TRBV19
CASSEPPGGNTEAFF	TGCGCCAGCAGTGAGCCCCCGGGTGGGAACACTGAAGCTTTCTTT	TRBJ1-1	.	.	TRBV10-2
CASSLRQSPEETQYF	TGTGCCAGCAGCTTAAGACAGAGCCCCGAAGAGACCCAGTACTTC	TRBJ2-5	.	.	TRBV7-9
CASRQGQGLGNTIYF	TGTGCCAGCAGGCAGGGACAGGGCCTCGGAAACACCATATATTTT	TRBJ1-3	.	TRBD1	TRBV2
CASSQDWRAGGLFSYNEQFF	TGTGCCAGCAGCCAAGATTGGCGAGCGGGGGGCCTATTCTCCTACAATGAGCAGTTCTTC	TRBJ2-1	.	TRBD2	TRBV4-2
CASVGRGASYGYTF	TGTGCCAGCGTGGGCAGGGGGGCAAGCTATGGCTACACCTTC	TRBJ1-2	.	TRBD1	TRBV2
CAISESGLAGSIQETQYF	TGTGCCATCAGTGAGTCGGGACTAGCGGGGTCTATCCAAGAGACCCAGTACTTC	TRBJ2-5	.	TRBD2	TRBV10-3
CASSWRTGGKSYTF	TGCGCCAGCAGCTGGAGGACAGGGGGAAAGAGCTACACCTTC	TRBJ1-2	.	TRBD1	TRBV5-1
CASRMATPDTQYF	TGTGCCAGCAGGATGGCGACACCAGATACGCAGTATTTT	TRBJ2-3	.	.	TRBV12-3/TRBV12-4
CASSSGLNSPLHF	TGTGCCAGCAGTTCAGGGCTCAATTCACCCCTCCACTTT	TRBJ1-6	.	.	TRBV27
CASGLETTSGVSTDTQYF	TGTGCTAGTGGTTTGGAAACTACTAGCGGGGTTAGCACAGATACGCAGTATTTT	TRBJ2-3	once	TRBD2	TRBV12-5
CASSPRRGLVLDTEAFF	TGTGCCAGCAGTCCTCGCAGGGGGCTGGTTTTGGACACTGAAGCTTTCTTT	TRBJ1-1	.	TRBD1	TRBV6-6
CASSATGSYTEAFF	TGCGCCAGCAGCGCGACAGGGTCTTACACTGAAGCTTTCTTT	TRBJ1-1	.	TRBD1	TRBV5-1
CASSAARGRETQYF	TGCGCCAGCAGCGCGGCCAGGGGGAGGGAGACCCAGTACTTC	TRBJ2-5	.	.	TRBV5-1
CASSPRDRAQTQYF	TGTGCCAGCAGCCCCCGGGACAGGGCCCAGACCCAGTACTTC	TRBJ2-5	.	TRBD1	TRBV7-8
CASSLSGYDNNEQFF	TGCGCCAGCAGCTTGTCAGGGTATGACAACAATGAGCAGTTCTTC	TRBJ2-1	.	.	TRBV5-1
CASSPRQGALSYGYTF	TGTGCCAGCAGTCCTCGCCAGGGGGCGCTTTCCTATGGCTACACCTTC	TRBJ1-2	.	TRBD1	TRBV27
CASSPYETTPYQPQHF	TGTGCCAGTAGCCCATATGAGACAACCCCGTATCAGCCCCAGCATTTT	TRBJ1-5	.	.	TRBV19
CASSRGDFYTDTQYF	TGTGCCAGTAGTAGGGGGGACTTTTACACAGATACGCAGTATTTT	TRBJ2-3	.	.	TRBV19
CASRLQGGKSNEQFF	TGTGCCAGTAGGTTACAGGGAGGGAAGAGCAATGAGCAGTTCTTC	TRBJ2-1	many	.	TRBV19
CASSSLGEYGYTF	TGTGCCAGCAGCTCGCTCGGGGAATATGGCTACACCTTC	TRBJ1-2	.	.	TRBV5-4
CSARSESGVCF	TGCAGTGCTAGATCCGAGTCGGGAGTTTGCTTT	TRBJ1-6	.	.	TRBV20-1
CASSRGSPMNTEAFF	TGTGCCAGTAGTCGCGGGTCTCCCATGAACACTGAAGCTTTCTTT	TRBJ1-1	.	.	TRBV19
CASSLALSGGYTF	TGTGCCAGTAGTCTAGCTTTATCGGGTGGCTACACCTTC	TRBJ1-2	.	.	TRBV19
CASSFTSGGATDTQYF	TGTGCCAGTAGTTTCACTAGCGGGGGGGCCACAGATACGCAGTATTTT	TRBJ2-3	.	TRBD2	TRBV19
CASSLESLAGSTDTQYF	TGCGCCAGCAGCTTGGAATCCTTAGCGGGGAGCACAGATACGCAGTATTTT	TRBJ2-3	.	TRBD2	TRBV5-1
CAWRRQGSFLLLLHF	TGTGCCTGGAGAAGACAGGGGAGTTTTCTCCTTCTTCTCCACTTT	TRBJ1-6	.	TRBD1	TRBV30
CASKVKGRGITEAFF	TGTGCCAGCAAGGTCAAGGGTAGGGGGATCACTGAAGCTTTCTTT	TRBJ1-1	few	.	TRBV6-5
CASSYQLTGSVPNYGYTF	TGCGCCAGCAGCTACCAGCTCACAGGGAGCGTTCCCAACTATGGCTACACCTTC	TRBJ1-2	.	.	TRBV5-1
CASSQGLAGGRDTQYF	TGTGCCAGCAGCCAAGGACTAGCGGGGGGCCGGGATACGCAGTATTTT	TRBJ2-3	few	TRBD2	TRBV3-1/TRBV3-2
CASSLASTETDRNTIYF	TGTGCCAGCAGCTTAGCCTCGACAGAGACCGATAGAAACACCATATATTTT	TRBJ1-3	.	.	TRBV7-8